The entry below describes one TCR beta chain. Its target is not known. For TCR beta, libraries came from quantitative 5'-RACE with molecular barcodes. MiXCR was run by TCRdb on the 5' RACE reads, yielding one entry per CDR3 protein. Among fewer than 400,000 distinct CDR3 sequences listed, roughly 8% were seen once. The sample is drawn from a study of CD8 T cells in ankylosing spondylitis. Germline-derived CDR1 and CDR2 are DFQATT and SNEGSKA (reference sequence). Trimming shortened V by 0 bases and J by 5 bases, and 14 bases separated the two germline ends. This CDR3 spans 15 amino acids. Broader study findings: Reactive arthritis synovial fluid and blood were previously reported to contain some motif variants. A TCR beta motif of under ten highly homologous variants seemed to mark ankylosing spondylitis blood.

The chain couples TRBV20-1 to TRBJ2-1; perhaps TRBD2 as D (5 bases). The TCR comes from a male donor with ankylosing spondylitis. What was sequenced was blood, either unsorted or a sorted T cell fraction (not recorded which). CDR3 bases: TGCAGTGCTAGAGATCCCCGGGAACGGCACAATGAGCAGTTCTTC. It encodes CSARDPRERHNEQFF.